This passage covers 2 T cell receptor beta chains from one sample sequenced in a study of regulatory T cells in long-lasting Graves disease (dated by TCRdb to about 2021). In light of the paper, this sample's time point label describes: persistent/refractory GD, antithyroid drugs over 5 years with positive TRAb. RNA was extracted from PBMCs in TRIzol for both TCR sequencing and RNA sequencing. The library came from multiplex PCR. The sequencing machine was an Illumina HiSeq 4000. iRepertoire HTBI primers and Arm-PCR amplification of CDR3 regions were used to construct TCR beta libraries. Using fastp at Q25 and MiXCR, TCRdb reprocessed the public reads and kept productive beta chains. Each entry is one CDR3 protein sequence, shown with its most common DNA and genes. This sample gives 650,000 to 850,000 distinct CDR3 sequences in total; about 32% of them show up just once. In total, the top ten clones hold around 42% of the sample.

Sequencing used peripheral blood mononuclear cells (PBMCs), obtained when the disease was refractory, from a patient treated with antithyroid drugs. These receptors all come from a female donor with Graves disease.

This clonotype has just a few counts. The chain is built from TRBV5-5 and TRBJ1-5; 7 bases are shared with TRBD1. The CDR3 has 15 residues. The J segment lost 5 bases and the V segment lost 1 base, leaving 6 bases of the junction unmatched. Germline V gene lookup returns CDR1 SGHKS and CDR2 YYEKEE (reference sequence). This CDR3 reads CASSLIGDRDQPQHF. The CDR3 DNA reads as TGTGCCAGCAGCTTGATCGGCGACAGGGATCAGCCCCAGCATTTT.

This clonotype was found many times. The V call is TRBV30, the J call TRBJ1-1; D is unresolved. Looked up from germline, CDR1 is GTSNPN and CDR2 is SVGIG (reference sequence). The CDR3 has 13 residues. Trimming pared 4 bases from V and 3 bases from J, leaving 12 bases between. The DNA for the CDR3 is TGTGCCTGGATGTTCGATCGGGACACTGAAGCTTTCTTT. Translated: CAWMFDRDTEAFF.